This T cell receptor (beta chain) was retrieved from a study of T cell repertoires in cytomegalovirus infection. About the research overall: Both recently identified HLA-C-restricted and well-studied HLA-B-restricted CMV epitopes were used in the study. Carrying CMV and the relevant HLA type showed in public TCR beta signatures.

TCRdb passed the reads through MiXCR, listing each CDR3 protein once. The sample includes 80,000 to 90,000 distinct CDR3 sequences, roughly half of them seen just once. V lost 5 bases, J lost 5 bases, and 14 bases lay in between. The germline CDR1 and CDR2 sequences are SGHTA and FQGTGA. The CDR3 loop spans 14 amino acids. General observations from the study: Across the ex vivo response, the dominant clonotypes were HLA-C-restricted CMV-specific TCR beta clonotypes. There were carriers of CMV plus the relevant HLA, and cumulative public TCR beta family frequency identified them.

As to this clonotype: The antigen is unknown.

This sequence originates from a human donor in good health (CMV status not recorded). Some clones in this sample may be carry-over from other donors' samples. V usage is TRBV7-3 and J usage is TRBJ2-3; D gene ambiguous. This sample comprised CD8+ T cells from cultured PBMCs, obtained from culture after CMV antigen stimulation. The DNA for the CDR3 is TGTGCCAGCAGCACCACGTATGGGGAAGATACGCAGTATTTT. Translating gives CASSTTYGEDTQYF.